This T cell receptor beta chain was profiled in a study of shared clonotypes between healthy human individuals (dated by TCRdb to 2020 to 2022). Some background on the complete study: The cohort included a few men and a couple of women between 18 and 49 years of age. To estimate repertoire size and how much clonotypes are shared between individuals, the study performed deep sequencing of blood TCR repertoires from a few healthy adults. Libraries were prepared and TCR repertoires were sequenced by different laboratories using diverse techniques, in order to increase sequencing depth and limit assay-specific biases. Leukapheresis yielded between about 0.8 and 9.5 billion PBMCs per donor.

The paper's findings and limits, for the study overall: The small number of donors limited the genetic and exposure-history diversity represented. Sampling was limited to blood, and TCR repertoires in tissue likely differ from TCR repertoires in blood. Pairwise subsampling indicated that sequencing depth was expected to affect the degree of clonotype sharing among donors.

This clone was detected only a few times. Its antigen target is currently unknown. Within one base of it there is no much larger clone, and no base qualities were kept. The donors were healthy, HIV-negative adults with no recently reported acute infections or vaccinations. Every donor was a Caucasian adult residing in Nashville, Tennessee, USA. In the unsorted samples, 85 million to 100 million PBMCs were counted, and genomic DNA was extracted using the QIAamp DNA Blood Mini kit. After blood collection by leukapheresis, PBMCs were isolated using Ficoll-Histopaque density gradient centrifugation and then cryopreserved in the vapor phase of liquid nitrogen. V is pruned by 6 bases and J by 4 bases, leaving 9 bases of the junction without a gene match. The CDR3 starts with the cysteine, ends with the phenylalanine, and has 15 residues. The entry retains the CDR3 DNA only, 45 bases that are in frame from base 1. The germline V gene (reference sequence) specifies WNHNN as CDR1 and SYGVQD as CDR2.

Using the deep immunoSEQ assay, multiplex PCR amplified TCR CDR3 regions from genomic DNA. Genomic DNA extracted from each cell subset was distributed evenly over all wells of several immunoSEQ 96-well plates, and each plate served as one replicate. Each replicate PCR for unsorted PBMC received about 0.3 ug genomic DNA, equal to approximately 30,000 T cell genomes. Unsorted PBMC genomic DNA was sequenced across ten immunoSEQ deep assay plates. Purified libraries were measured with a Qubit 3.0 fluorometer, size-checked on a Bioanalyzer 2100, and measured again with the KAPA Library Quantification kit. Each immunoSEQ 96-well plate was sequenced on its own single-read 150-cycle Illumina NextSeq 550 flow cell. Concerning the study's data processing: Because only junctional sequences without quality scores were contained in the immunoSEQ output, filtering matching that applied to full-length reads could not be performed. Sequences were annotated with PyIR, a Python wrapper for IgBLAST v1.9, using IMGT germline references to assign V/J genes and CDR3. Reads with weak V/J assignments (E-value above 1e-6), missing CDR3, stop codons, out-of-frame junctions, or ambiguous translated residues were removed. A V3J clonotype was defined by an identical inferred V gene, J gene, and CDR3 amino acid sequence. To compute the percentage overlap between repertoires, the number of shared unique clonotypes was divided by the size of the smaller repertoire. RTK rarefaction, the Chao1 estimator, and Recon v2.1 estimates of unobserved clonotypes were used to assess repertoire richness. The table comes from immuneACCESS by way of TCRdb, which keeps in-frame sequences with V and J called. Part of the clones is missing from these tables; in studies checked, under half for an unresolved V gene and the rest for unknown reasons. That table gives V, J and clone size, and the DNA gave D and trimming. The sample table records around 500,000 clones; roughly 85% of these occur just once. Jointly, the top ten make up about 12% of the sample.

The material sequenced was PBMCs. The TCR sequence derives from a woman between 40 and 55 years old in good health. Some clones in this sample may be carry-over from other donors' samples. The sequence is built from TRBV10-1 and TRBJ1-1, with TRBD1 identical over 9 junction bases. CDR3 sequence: CASSQPQGAGTEAFF. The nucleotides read TGCGCCAGCAGCCAACCACAGGGGGCAGGCACTGAAGCTTTCTTT.